These 24 T cell receptor beta chains were all obtained from the same sample, sequenced in a study of response to subunit inactivated influenza vaccine. TCRdb itself ran the RT-PCR reads through MiXCR, one entry per CDR3 protein. The table lists a few hundred thousand distinct CDR3 sequences, 22% of them singletons. The specimen comprised PBMCs from blood, sampled 21 months after vaccination. The source of these receptors is a man between 50 and 75 years old who received an inactivated influenza vaccine.

The chain combines TRBV12-3 or TRBV12-4 with TRBJ2-1; D not certain. Trimming pared 3 bases from V and 0 bases from J, leaving 6 bases between. CDR3 size: 14 residues. The DNA for the CDR3 is TGTGCCAGCAGTTTCCAGAGCTCCTACAATGAGCAGTTCTTC. Translating it yields CASSFQSSYNEQFF.

This clonotype occurred a few times. This chain joins TRBV2 and TRBJ1-5, with a possible D match to TRBD1 (5 bases). The V end lost 7 bases, the J end lost 2 bases, and 9 bases lay between the germline ends. The CDR3 is made up of 13 amino acids. Germline CDR1 is SNHLY and CDR2 is FYNNEI. CDR3 loop: CASNWGGNQPQHF. CDR3 bases: TGTGCCAGCAATTGGGGGGGCAATCAGCCCCAGCATTTT.

This clonotype was counted many times. The CDR3 DNA reads TGTGCCAGCAGTTTTTGGGGGAGACTGAACACCGGGGAGCTGTTTTTT. Protein: CASSFWGRLNTGELFF. This chain joins TRBV28 and TRBJ2-2; D is possibly TRBD1 or TRBD2 (5 bases each). CDR3 length: 16 residues. Trimming cost V 3 bases and J 1 base, with 12 bases left between them. CDR1 is MDHEN and CDR2 is SYDVKM in the germline V gene. Combining the CDR3 with reference TRBV28 and TRBJ2-2 gives the whole variable domain DVKVTQSSRYLVKRTGEKVFLECVQDMDHENMFWYRQDPGLGLRLIYFSYDVKMKEKGDIPEGYSVSREKKERFSLILESASTNQTSMYLCASSFWGRLNTGELFFGEGSRLTVL.

The rearrangement uses TRBV15 and TRBJ2-2, with 9 positions matching TRBD1. There are 15 residues in the CDR3. The junction had 2 bases not matched to a gene; V was cut back by 4 bases and J by 2 bases. Germline CDR1 reads LNHNV; CDR2 reads YYDKDF (reference sequence). CDR3 nucleotides: TGTGCCACCAGCAAGGGACAGGGCAACACCGGGGAGCTGTTTTTT. This gives the protein CATSKGQGNTGELFF.

This clonotype was seen a handful of times. The V and J genes are TRBV5-1 and TRBJ1-1; the match to TRBD1 covers 10 bases. With V trimmed by 3 bases and J by 4 bases, 3 bases remained unmatched. The CDR3 runs to 14 residues. From germline, CDR1 is SGHRS and CDR2 YFSETQ. The CDR3 is CASSWDRGGTEAFF. Here the CDR3 DNA reads TGCGCCAGCAGCTGGGACAGGGGTGGCACTGAAGCTTTCTTT.

This clonotype was counted only a few times. This sequence joins TRBV5-8 and TRBJ2-4, with 7 nucleotides matching TRBD1. J lost 15 bases, V lost 7 bases, and 13 bases had no gene match. The CDR3 consists of 12 residues. CDR1 is SGHTS, CDR2 YDEGEE, per germline. Written as DNA, the CDR3 is TGTGCCAGCTCCCTCGCGGACAGGTTGGGGTACTTC. Its translation is CASSLADRLGYF. The entire variable domain, with the rest obtained from reference TRBV5-8 and TRBJ2-4, is as follows: EAGVTQSPTHLIKTRGQQATLRCSPISGHTSVYWYQQALGLGLQFLLWYDEGEERNRGNFPPRFSGRQFPNYSSELNVNALELEDSALYLCASSLADRLGYFGAGTRLSVL.

The V call is TRBV5-1, the J call TRBJ1-4, with D tentatively TRBD1 (6 bases). V lost 3 bases to trimming and J lost 5 bases, with 20 bases between them. The CDR3 runs 17 residues. Germline CDR1 SGHRS, CDR2 YFSETQ. This chain's CDR3 is CASSSNPLTGRNEKLFF. Written as DNA, the CDR3 is TGCGCCAGCAGCTCCAATCCTTTGACAGGACGAAATGAAAAACTGTTTTTT.

This clonotype was picked up a small number of times. V and J are TRBV15 and TRBJ2-2; D is perhaps TRBD1 or TRBD2 (5 bases each). Trimming pared 3 bases from V and 2 bases from J, leaving 10 bases between. Germline CDR1 LNHNV, CDR2 YYDKDF (reference sequence). There are 15 residues in the CDR3. DNA for the CDR3: TGTGCCACCAGCAGGGGGACGGAAAACACCGGGGAGCTGTTTTTT. As protein: CATSRGTENTGELFF. Full variable domain (remainder filled in from reference TRBV15 and TRBJ2-2): DAMVIQNPRYQVTQFGKPVTLSCSQTLNHNVMYWYQQKSSQAPKLLFHYYDKDFNNEADTPDNFQSRRPNTSFCFLDIRSPGLGDTAMYLCATSRGTENTGELFFGEGSRLTVL.

The J gene is TRBJ1-2, the V gene TRBV15, with a weak D call TRBD1 (6 bases). The CDR3 is 14 amino acids. From germline, CDR1 is LNHNV and CDR2 YYDKDF (reference sequence). V lost 0 bases and J 5 bases, leaving 10 bases between the germline ends. The CDR3 region has the DNA TGTGCCACCAGCAGAGATCTGGGGGCGTATGGCTACACCTTC. Translated: CATSRDLGAYGYTF.

The rearrangement joins TRBV20-1 to TRBJ2-1; TRBD1 aligns across 11 bases. Germline V gene lookup returns CDR1 DFQATT and CDR2 SNEGSKA (reference sequence). The CDR3 runs to 18 residues. Trimming cost V 0 bases and J 12 bases; bases outside gene matches: 19. CDR3 bases: TGCAGTGCTAGAGACAGAGGTTACGGGACAGGGGGATTTTCTGTGCAGTTCTTC. It yields the protein CSARDRGYGTGGFSVQFF.

CDR3 amino acids: CAISDRTQLKGTDTQYF. The CDR3 bases are TGTGCCATCAGTGACCGGACCCAACTAAAGGGCACAGATACGCAGTATTTT. The V call is TRBV10-3, the J call TRBJ2-3; D remains ambiguous. This CDR3 comprises 17 residues. Germline V gene sequence: CDR1 ENHRY, CDR2 SYGVKD. V was trimmed by 3 bases and J by 1 base, leaving 17 bases between them.

V and J are TRBV29-1 and TRBJ2-3; 12 positions agree with TRBD1. V lost 2 bases and J lost 4; bases outside the gene matches: 7. Germline CDR1 reads SQVTM; CDR2 reads ANQGSEA. The CDR3 is made up of 16 amino acids. DNA for the CDR3: TGCAGCGTTGAATTATCCGGGACAGGGGGCGCAGATACGCAGTATTTT. Protein product: CSVELSGTGGADTQYF.

The CDR3 reads CASSLSSSTDTQYF. The CDR3 DNA reads as TGTGCCAGCAGTTTGTCTAGTAGCACAGATACGCAGTATTTT. The V gene is TRBV28, the J gene TRBJ2-3; D is unclear. The CDR3 has 14 amino acids. The ends were cut back, 3 bases at V and 0 bases at J, with 7 bases in the middle. CDR1 and CDR2 (germline): MDHEN, SYDVKM.

This clonotype was seen only a few times. The chain recombines TRBV24-1 with TRBJ1-2; a possible D gene is TRBD1 (5 bases). The CDR3 has 15 residues. Germline V gives CDR1 KGHDR, CDR2 SFDVKD. Trimming removed 4 bases at V and 10 bases at J, with 21 bases between. The CDR3: CATSEPSGTAKIYTF. The CDR3 DNA reads as TGTGCCACCAGTGAACCCTCCGGGACGGCCAAGATCTACACCTTC.

The CDR3 is CAHSEGTLVTDTQYF. The CDR3 DNA is TGTGCACACAGCGAAGGGACCCTAGTCACAGATACGCAGTATTTT. The gene calls are TRBV11-2 and TRBJ2-3; D possibly matches TRBD1 or TRBD2 (5 bases each). Germline V gene lookup returns CDR1 SGHAT and CDR2 FQNNGV. The CDR3 has 15 residues.

This clonotype has more than one count but fewer than ten. This sequence joins TRBV12-3 or TRBV12-4 and TRBJ1-6, with D tentatively TRBD1 (6 bases). The CDR3 has 14 residues. The V end lost 1 base, the J end lost 8 bases, and 9 bases lay between the germline ends. CDR3 DNA sequence: TGTGCCAGCAGTTTAGAAGGGGGGGATTCACCCCTCCACTTT. Amino acids: CASSLEGGDSPLHF.

This clonotype was seen many times. The genes are TRBV2 and TRBJ1-2, with TRBD1 as a possible D gene (5 bases). CDR3 length: 10 residues. The germline CDR1 and CDR2 sequences are SNHLY and FYNNEI. The V and J ends lost 5 bases and 8 bases respectively, with 6 bases between them. As DNA, the CDR3 is TGTGCCAGCAGTAGGGGCGGCTACACCTTC. It encodes CASSRGGYTF.

In this sample, this clonotype turned up once. The rearrangement uses TRBV7-2 and TRBJ2-2; the match to TRBD2 covers 7 bases. Trimming at V came to 0 bases and at J to 0 bases, leaving 4 bases not matched to a gene. The CDR3 loop spans 17 amino acids. CDR1 is SGHTA and CDR2 is FQGNSA in the germline V gene. The CDR3 sequence is CASSLARGNANTGELFF. The CDR3 DNA reads as TGTGCCAGCAGCTTAGCGCGGGGGAACGCGAACACCGGGGAGCTGTTTTTT.

This clonotype was picked up a small number of times. The rearrangement links TRBV4-3 to TRBJ2-1; possible D gene TRBD1, 6 bases. Trimming shortened V by 1 base and J by 2 bases, and 15 bases separated the two germline ends. This CDR3 comprises 17 residues. Per germline, CDR1 LGHNA and CDR2 YSLEER. CDR3 loop: CASSQGSTGLTYNEQFF. As DNA, the CDR3 is TGCGCCAGCAGCCAAGGATCTACAGGGTTAACCTACAATGAGCAGTTCTTC.

This clonotype was seen only a few times. The chain couples TRBV12-3 or TRBV12-4 to TRBJ1-4; the D gene is possibly TRBD1 (5 bases). This CDR3 is 14 amino acids long. V lost 6 bases, J lost 5 bases, and 13 bases lay in between. The CDR3 sequence: CASSKQALNEKLFF. The CDR3 nucleotides read TGTGCCAGCAGCAAACAGGCCTTAAATGAAAAACTGTTTTTT.

The CDR3 DNA follows: TGTGCCAGCAGTGAAGGCGCGGGGGGCAATCAGCCCCAGCATTTT. It specifies CASSEGAGGNQPQHF. V gene TRBV2 combines with J gene TRBJ1-5; D might be TRBD1 (5 bases). This CDR3 region has 15 residues. CDR1 and CDR2 from the germline V gene are SNHLY and FYNNEI. Deletions cut 1 base from V and 2 bases from J, with 9 bases between.

About this clonotype: The junction shows a germline mismatch at one end, possibly a read error. The chain links TRBV5-1 to TRBJ1-1; D is undetermined. Germline values: CDR1 SGHRS, CDR2 YFSETQ. The CDR3 has 14 amino acids. CDR3 in DNA: TGCGCCAGCAGCTTGGCTACACAGACCACTGAAGCTTTATTT. Its translation is CASSLATQTTEALF.

This clonotype was seen more than once but under ten times. The chain employs TRBV12-3 or TRBV12-4 and TRBJ2-3; 9 nucleotides line up with TRBD1. The J segment lost 8 bases and the V segment lost 7 bases, leaving 10 bases of the junction unmatched. This CDR3 is built from 14 residues. The CDR3 reads CASIAGTGSTTQYF. DNA of the CDR3: TGTGCCAGCATCGCCGGGACAGGGTCCACTACGCAGTATTTT.

This clonotype has a handful of counts. The rearrangement links TRBV3-1 to TRBJ2-2; 8 bases are shared with TRBD2. This CDR3 has 15 amino acids. Germline V gives CDR1 LGHDT, CDR2 YNNKEL (reference sequence). V lost 2 bases and J lost 6; bases outside the gene matches: 5. The chain's CDR3 is CASSQLAGSSGELFF. CDR3 in DNA: TGTGCCAGCAGCCAATTAGCGGGGTCCTCCGGGGAGCTGTTTTTT.